The TCR beta chain described here comes from a study of shared clonotypes between healthy human individuals. The wider study: Plates per donor: three CD4 naive, three CD4 memory, two CD8 naive, one CD8 memory. Study-wide results and caveats: Relative to their counterparts shared across all four donors, non-shared clonotypes exhibited diminished generation probabilities.

For this clone: As yet, its antigen is unknown.

TCRdb keeps only in-frame clones here, not all; method: immunoSEQ multiplex PCR. The repertoire holds some 2,500,000 clones, with 80% to 95% as singletons. Trimming took 3 bases from V and 5 from J; bases not matched to a gene: 9. The CDR3 contains 16 residues. CDR1 is SGDLS and CDR2 is YYNGEE in the germline V gene. This sequence was found in a man younger than 30 in good health. Some clones in this sample may be carry-over from other donors' samples. The sequenced sample consisted of naive CD4+ T cells from PBMCs. Subset here: CD45RA+ positively selected. V and J are TRBV9 and TRBJ2-1, with TRBD2 matching over 9 bases. DNA of the CDR3: TGTGCCAGCAGCGCTTTATGGACTAGCGCGAACAATGAGCAGTTCTTC. This encodes CASSALWTSANNEQFF.